The clone carrying this TCR beta chain occurred many times. CDR3-region Arm-PCR and iRepertoire HTBI primers produced the TCR beta libraries. From the multiplex PCR reads, TCRdb called clonotypes with MiXCR, one entry per CDR3 protein. The repertoire has about 460,000 distinct CDR3 sequences, about 20% of them found once; the top ten carry about an eighth. The sample comes from a study of regulatory T cells in long-lasting Graves disease. Described time point: persistent/refractory GD, antithyroid drugs over 5 years with positive TRAb. PBMC RNA served as the TCR library source. The germline CDR1 and CDR2 sequences are SEHNR and FQNEAQ (reference sequence). CDR3 size: 12 residues. Trimming removed 5 bases from V and 4 bases from J, with 8 bases in between.

The specimen was peripheral blood mononuclear cells (PBMCs), collected when the disease was refractory, from a patient treated with antithyroid drugs. The chain couples TRBV7-9 to TRBJ2-5; D remains unclear. This receptor was taken from a female donor with Graves disease. The CDR3 nucleotides are TGTGCCAGCAGCCAAAATGCAGAGACCCAGTACTTC. It yields the protein CASSQNAETQYF.